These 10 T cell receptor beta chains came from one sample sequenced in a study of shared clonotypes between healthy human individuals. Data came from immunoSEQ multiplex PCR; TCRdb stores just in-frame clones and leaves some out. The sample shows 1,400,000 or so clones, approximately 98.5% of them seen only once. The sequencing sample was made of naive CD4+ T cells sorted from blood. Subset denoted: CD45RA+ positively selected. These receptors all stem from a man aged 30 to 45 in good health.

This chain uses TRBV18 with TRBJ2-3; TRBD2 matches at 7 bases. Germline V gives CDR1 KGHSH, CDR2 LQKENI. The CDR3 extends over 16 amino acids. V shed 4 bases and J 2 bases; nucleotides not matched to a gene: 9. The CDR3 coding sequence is TGTGCCAGCTCACTGATCAGCGGGACCAACACAGATACGCAGTATTTT. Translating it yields CASSLISGTNTDTQYF.

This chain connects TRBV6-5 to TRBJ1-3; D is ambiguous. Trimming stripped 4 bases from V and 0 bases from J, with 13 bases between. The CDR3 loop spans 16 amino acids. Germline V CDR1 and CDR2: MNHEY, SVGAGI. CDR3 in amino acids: CASSSTLWVSGNTIYF. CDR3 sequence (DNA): TGTGCCAGCAGTTCCACCCTCTGGGTCTCTGGAAACACCATATATTTT.

In nucleotides, the CDR3 is TGTGCCACCGAGGACAGGACCTACGAGCAGTACTTC. Its protein product is CATEDRTYEQYF. The genes are TRBV6-5 and TRBJ2-7; 7 bases align to TRBD1. CDR3 size: 12 residues. With 10 bases clipped from V and 2 bases from J, the junction kept 5 bases outside the gene matches. CDR1 and CDR2 (germline): MNHEY, SVGAGI.

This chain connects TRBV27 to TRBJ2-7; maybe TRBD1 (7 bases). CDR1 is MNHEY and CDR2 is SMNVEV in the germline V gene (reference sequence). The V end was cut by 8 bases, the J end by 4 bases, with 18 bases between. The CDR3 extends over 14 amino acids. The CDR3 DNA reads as TGTGCCAGCGGTTCGGGCAGGGGGGAATACGAGCAGTACTTC. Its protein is CASGSGRGEYEQYF.

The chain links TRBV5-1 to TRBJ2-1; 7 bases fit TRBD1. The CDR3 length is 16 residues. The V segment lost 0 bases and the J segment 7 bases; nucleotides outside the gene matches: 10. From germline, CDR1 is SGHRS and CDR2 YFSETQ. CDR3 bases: TGCGCCAGCAGCTTGGAAGGGGGCTTTTATGTAAATGAGCAGTTCTTC. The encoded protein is CASSLEGGFYVNEQFF.

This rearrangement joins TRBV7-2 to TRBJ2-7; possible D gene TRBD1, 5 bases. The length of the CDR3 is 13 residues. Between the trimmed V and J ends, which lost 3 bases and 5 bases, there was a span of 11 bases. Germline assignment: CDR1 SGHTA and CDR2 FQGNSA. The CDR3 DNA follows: TGTGCCAGCAGCTTTACCGACAGCCACGAGCAGTACTTC. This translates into CASSFTDSHEQYF.

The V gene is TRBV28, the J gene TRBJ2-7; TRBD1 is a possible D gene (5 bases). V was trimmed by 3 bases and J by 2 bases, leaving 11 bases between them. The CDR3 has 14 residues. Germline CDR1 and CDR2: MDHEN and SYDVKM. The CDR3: CASSFNRRTYEQYF. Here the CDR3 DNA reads TGTGCCAGCAGTTTTAACAGGCGAACCTACGAGCAGTACTTC.

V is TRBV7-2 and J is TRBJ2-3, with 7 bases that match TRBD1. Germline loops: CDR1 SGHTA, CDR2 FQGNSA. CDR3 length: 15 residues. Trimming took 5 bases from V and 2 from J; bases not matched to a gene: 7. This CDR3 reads CASSPRDRYTDTQYF. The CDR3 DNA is TGTGCCAGCAGCCCTCGGGACAGATACACAGATACGCAGTATTTT. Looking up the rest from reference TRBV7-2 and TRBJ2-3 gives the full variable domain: GAGVSQSPSNKVTEKGKDVELRCDPISGHTALYWYRQSLGQGLEFLIYFQGNSAPDKSGLPSDRFSAERTGGSVSTLTIQRTQQEDSAVYLCASSPRDRYTDTQYFGPGTRLTVL.

CDR3 in DNA: TGTGCCAGCTCGTCCCTCGATGGCGAGCAGTACTTC. Translation: CASSSLDGEQYF. The genes are TRBV18 and TRBJ2-7; D call uncertain. Germline V gives CDR1 KGHSH, CDR2 LQKENI. Trimming cost V 6 bases and J 6 bases, with 12 bases left between them. This CDR3 region has 12 residues.

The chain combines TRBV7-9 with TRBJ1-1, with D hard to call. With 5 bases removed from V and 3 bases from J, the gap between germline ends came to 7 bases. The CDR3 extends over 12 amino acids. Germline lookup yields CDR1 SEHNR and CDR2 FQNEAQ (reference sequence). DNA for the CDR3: TGTGCCAGCAGCCCGGCGGACACTGAAGCTTTCTTT. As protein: CASSPADTEAFF.